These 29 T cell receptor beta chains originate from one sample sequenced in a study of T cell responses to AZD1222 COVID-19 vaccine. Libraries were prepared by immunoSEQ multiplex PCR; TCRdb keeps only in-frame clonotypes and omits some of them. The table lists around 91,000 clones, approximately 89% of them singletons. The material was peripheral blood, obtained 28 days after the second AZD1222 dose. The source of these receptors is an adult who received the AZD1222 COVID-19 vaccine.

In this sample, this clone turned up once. CDR3 residues: CASSLGRPPQYF. CDR3 nucleotides: TGTGCCAGCAGCTTAGGGCGGCCACCGCAGTACTTC. The chain employs TRBV13 and TRBJ2-7; D is uncertain. The V gene's germline CDR1 is PRHDT and CDR2 FYEKMQ (reference sequence). The CDR3 has 12 amino acids. Trimming removed 0 bases at V and 9 bases at J, with 9 bases between.

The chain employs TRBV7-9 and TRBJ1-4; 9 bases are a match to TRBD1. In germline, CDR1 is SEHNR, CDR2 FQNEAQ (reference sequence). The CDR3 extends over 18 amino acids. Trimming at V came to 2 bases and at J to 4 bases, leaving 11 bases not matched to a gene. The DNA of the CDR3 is TGTGCCAGCAGCTTACCGCGGACAGGGGAGACGGATAATGAAAAACTGTTTTTT. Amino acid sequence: CASSLPRTGETDNEKLFF.

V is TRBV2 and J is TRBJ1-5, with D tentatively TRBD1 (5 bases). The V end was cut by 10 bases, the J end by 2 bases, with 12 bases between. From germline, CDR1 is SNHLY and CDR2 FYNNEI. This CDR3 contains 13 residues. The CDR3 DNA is TGTGCCACCACAGGAGCGGGCAATCAGCCCCAGCATTTT. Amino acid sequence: CATTGAGNQPQHF.

CDR3 coding DNA: TGTGCCAGCTCACCAAGTAACGAGCAGTACTTC. Its protein product is CASSPSNEQYF. This rearrangement joins TRBV18 to TRBJ2-7; D unclear. From germline, CDR1 is KGHSH and CDR2 LQKENI. With 2 bases removed from V and 5 bases from J, the gap between germline ends came to 4 bases. This CDR3 spans 11 amino acids. The complete variable domain, with remaining parts taken from reference TRBV18 and TRBJ2-7, reads NAGVMQNPRHLVRRRGQEARLRCSPMKGHSHVYWYRQLPEEGLKFMVYLQKENIIDESGMPKERFSAEFPKEGPSILRIQQVVRGDSAAYFCASSPSNEQYFGPGTRLTVT.

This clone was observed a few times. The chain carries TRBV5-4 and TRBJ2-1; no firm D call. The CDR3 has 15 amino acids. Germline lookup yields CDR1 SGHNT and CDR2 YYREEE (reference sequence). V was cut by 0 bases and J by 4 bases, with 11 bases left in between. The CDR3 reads CASSLDFPIYNEQFF. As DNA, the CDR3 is TGTGCCAGCAGCTTGGACTTCCCAATATACAATGAGCAGTTCTTC.

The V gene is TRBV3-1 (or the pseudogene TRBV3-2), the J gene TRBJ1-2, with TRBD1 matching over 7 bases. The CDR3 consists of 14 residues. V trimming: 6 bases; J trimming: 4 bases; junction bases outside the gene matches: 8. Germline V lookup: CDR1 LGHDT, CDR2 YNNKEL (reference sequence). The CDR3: CASSQLTGFYGYTF. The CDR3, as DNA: TGTGCCAGCAGTCAACTGACAGGGTTCTATGGCTACACCTTC.

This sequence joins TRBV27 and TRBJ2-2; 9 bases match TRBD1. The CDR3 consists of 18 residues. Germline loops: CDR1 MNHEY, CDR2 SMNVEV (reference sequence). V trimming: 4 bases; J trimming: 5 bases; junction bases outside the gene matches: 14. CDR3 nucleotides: TGTGCCAGCAGTTCGACTTTCCAAACAGGGGGCCTGACCGGGGAGCTGTTTTTT. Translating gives CASSSTFQTGGLTGELFF.

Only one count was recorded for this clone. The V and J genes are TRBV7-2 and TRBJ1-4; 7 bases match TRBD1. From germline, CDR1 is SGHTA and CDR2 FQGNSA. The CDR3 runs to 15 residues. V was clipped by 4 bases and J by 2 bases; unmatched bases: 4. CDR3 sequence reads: CASSWKGATNEKLFF. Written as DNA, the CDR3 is TGTGCCAGCAGCTGGAAGGGGGCTACTAATGAAAAACTGTTTTTT.

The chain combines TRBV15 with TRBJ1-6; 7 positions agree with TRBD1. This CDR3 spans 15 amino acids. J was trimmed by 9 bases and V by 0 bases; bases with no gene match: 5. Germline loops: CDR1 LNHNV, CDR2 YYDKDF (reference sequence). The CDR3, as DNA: TGTGCCACCAGCAGAGACACAGGGGCGGTTTCACCCCTCCACTTT. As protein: CATSRDTGAVSPLHF.

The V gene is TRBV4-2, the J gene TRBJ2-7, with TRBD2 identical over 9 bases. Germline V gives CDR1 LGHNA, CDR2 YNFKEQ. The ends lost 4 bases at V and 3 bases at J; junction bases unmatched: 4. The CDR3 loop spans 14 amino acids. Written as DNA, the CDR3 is TGTGCCAGCAGCCCGGGACTAGCCAGCTACGAGCAGTACTTC. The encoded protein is CASSPGLASYEQYF.

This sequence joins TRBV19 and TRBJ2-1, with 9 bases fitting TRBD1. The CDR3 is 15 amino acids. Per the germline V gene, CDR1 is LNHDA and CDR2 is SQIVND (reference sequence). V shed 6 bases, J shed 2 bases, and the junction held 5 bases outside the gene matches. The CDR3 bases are TGTGCCAGTAGCCGCGGACAGGGGACCTACAATGAGCAGTTCTTC. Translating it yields CASSRGQGTYNEQFF.

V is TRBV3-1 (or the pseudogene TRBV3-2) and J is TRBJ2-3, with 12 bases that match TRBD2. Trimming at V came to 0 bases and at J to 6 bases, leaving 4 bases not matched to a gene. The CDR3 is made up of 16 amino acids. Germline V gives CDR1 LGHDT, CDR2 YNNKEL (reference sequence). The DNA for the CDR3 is TGTGCCAGCAGCCAAGAGCTAGCGGGAGGGCCGGATACGCAGTATTTT. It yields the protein CASSQELAGGPDTQYF.

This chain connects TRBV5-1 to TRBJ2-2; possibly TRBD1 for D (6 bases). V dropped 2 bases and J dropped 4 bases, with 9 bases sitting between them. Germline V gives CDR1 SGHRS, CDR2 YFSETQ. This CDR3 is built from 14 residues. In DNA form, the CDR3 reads TGCGCCAGCAGCTTTACAGGGTCCACCGGGGAGCTGTTTTTT. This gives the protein CASSFTGSTGELFF.

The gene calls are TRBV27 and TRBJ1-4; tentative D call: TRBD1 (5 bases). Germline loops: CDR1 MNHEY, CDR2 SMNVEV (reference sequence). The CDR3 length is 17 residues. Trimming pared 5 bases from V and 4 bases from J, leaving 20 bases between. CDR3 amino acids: CASSPTVRPGRNEKLFF. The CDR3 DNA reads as TGTGCCAGCAGTCCGACAGTTCGGCCAGGGCGTAATGAAAAACTGTTTTTT.

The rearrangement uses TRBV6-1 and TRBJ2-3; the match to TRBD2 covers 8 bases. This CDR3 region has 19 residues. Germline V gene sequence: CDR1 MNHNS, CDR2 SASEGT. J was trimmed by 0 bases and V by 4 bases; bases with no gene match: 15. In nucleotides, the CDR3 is TGTGCCAGCAGTGTTATAACTAGCGGCCTGAGCTCTAGCACAGATACGCAGTATTTT. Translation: CASSVITSGLSSSTDTQYF.

The CDR3 sequence: CASSQDSVNEQFF. The CDR3 DNA follows: TGCGCCAGCAGCCAAGACTCCGTCAATGAGCAGTTCTTC. The rearrangement joins TRBV5-1 to TRBJ2-1, with D unclear. The CDR3 covers 13 residues. Germline V CDR1 and CDR2: SGHRS, YFSETQ. The V gene lost 4 bases and the J gene lost 6 bases, with 11 bases spanning the gap.

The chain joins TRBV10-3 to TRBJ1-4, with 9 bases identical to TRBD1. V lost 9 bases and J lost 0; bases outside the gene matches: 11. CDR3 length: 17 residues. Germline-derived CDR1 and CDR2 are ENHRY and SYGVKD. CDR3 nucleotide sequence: TGTGCCATTCGTGGGGGACAGGGCCTTGCAACTAATGAAAAACTGTTTTTT. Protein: CAIRGGQGLATNEKLFF.

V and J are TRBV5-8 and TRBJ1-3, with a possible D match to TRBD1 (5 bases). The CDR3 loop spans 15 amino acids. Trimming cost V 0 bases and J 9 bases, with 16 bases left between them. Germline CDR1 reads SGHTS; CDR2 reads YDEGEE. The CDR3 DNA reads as TGTGCCAGCAGCTTGGTCGGGGCGGGGATCGGCACCATATATTTT. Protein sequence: CASSLVGAGIGTIYF.

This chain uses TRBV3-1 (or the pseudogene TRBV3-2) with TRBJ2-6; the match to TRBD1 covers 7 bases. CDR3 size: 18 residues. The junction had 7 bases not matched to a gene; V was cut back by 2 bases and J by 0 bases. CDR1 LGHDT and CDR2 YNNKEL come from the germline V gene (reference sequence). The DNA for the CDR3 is TGTGCCAGCAGCCAACATCCGGGACAGAGCTCTGGGGCCAACGTCCTGACTTTC. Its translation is CASSQHPGQSSGANVLTF.

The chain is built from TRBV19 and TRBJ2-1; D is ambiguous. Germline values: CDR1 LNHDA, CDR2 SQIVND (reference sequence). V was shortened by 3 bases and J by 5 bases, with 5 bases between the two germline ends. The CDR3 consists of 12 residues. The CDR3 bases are TGTGCCAGTAGTATGGAAGACAATGAGCAGTTCTTC. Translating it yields CASSMEDNEQFF.

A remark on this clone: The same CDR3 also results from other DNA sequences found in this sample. CDR3 region: CATSRDLTGEAFF. The DNA for the CDR3 is TGTGCCACCAGCAGAGATCTGACGGGTGAAGCTTTCTTT. The genes are TRBV15 and TRBJ1-1; D is unclear. CDR3 size: 13 residues. Germline V gene data show CDR1 as LNHNV and CDR2 as YYDKDF (reference sequence). Between the trimmed V and J ends, which lost 0 bases and 7 bases, there was a span of 9 bases.

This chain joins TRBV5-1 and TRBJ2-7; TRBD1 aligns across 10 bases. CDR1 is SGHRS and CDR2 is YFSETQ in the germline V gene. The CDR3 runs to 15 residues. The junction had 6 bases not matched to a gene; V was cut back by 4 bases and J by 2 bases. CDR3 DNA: TGCGCCAGCAGCATTCGGACAGGGGGTACCTACGAGCAGTACTTC. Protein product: CASSIRTGGTYEQYF.

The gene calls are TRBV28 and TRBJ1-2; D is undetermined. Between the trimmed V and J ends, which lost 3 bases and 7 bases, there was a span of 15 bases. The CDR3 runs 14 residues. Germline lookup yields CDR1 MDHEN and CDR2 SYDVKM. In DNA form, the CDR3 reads TGTGCCAGCAGTTTGACACCTCTGATCGGTGGCTACACCTTC. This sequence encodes CASSLTPLIGGYTF.

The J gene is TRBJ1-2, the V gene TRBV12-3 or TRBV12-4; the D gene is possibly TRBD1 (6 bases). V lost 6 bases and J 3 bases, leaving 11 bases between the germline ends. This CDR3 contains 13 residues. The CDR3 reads CASRSTGHYGYTF. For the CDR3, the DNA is TGTGCCAGCAGGTCCACAGGGCACTATGGCTACACCTTC.

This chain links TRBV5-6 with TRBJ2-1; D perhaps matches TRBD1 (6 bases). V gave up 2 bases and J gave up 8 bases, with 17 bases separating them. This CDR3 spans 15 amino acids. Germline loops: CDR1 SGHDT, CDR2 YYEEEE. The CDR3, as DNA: TGTGCCAGCAGCTTAACAGGGATAACTAGGGATGAGCAGTTCTTC. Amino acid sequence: CASSLTGITRDEQFF.

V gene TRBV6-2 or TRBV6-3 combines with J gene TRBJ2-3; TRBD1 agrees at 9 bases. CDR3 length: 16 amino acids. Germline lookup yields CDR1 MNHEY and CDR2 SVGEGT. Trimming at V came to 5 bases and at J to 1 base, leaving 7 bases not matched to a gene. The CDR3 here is CASSTRDRDRTDTQYF. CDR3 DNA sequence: TGTGCCAGCAGTACCCGGGACAGGGATCGCACAGATACGCAGTATTTT.

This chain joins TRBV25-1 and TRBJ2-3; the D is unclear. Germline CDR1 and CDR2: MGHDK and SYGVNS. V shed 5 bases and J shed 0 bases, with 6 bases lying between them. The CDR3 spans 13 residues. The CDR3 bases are TGTGCCAGCAGTCAGGCCAGCACAGATACGCAGTATTTT. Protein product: CASSQASTDTQYF.

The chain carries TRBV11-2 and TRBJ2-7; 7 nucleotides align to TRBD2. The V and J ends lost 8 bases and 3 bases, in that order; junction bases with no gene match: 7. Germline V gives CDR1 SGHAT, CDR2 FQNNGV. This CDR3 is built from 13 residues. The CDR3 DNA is TGTGCCAGCTCCCGACTAGCCAGCTACGAGCAGTACTTC. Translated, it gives CASSRLASYEQYF.

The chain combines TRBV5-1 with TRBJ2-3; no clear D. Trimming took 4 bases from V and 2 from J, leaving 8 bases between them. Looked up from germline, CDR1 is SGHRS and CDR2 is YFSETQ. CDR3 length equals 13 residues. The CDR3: CASSVVPTDTQYF. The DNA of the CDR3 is TGCGCCAGCAGCGTCGTCCCCACAGATACGCAGTATTTT.